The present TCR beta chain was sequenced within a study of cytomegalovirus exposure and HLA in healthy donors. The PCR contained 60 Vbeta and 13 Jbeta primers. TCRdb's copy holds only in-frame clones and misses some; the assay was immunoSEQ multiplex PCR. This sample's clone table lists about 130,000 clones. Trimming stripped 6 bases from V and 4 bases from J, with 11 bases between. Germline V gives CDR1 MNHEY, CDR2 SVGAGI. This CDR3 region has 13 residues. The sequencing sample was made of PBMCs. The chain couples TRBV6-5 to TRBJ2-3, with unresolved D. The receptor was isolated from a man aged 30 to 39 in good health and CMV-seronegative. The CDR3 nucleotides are TGTGCCAGCAGCCGCGAATGGTCAGATACGCAGTATTTT. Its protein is CASSREWSDTQYF.